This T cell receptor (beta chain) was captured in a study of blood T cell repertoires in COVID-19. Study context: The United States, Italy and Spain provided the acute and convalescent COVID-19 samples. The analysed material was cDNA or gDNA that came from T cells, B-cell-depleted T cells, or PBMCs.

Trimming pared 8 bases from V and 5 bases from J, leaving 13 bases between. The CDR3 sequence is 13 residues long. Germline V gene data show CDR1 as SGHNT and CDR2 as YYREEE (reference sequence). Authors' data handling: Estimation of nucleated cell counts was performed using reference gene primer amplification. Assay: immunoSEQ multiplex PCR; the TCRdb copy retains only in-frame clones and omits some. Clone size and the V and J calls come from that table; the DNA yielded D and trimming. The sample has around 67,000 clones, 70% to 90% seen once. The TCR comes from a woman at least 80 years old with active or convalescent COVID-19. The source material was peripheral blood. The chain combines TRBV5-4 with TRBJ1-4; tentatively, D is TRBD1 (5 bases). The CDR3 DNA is TGTGCCAGTCGGGACGGAGGGAATGAAAAACTGTTTTTT. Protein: CASRDGGNEKLFF.